This TCR beta chain was sequenced for a study of shared clonotypes between healthy human individuals. Study results and caveats: Naive subsets usually exceeded memory subsets in estimated richness.

About this clone itself: The antigen remains unidentified.

TCRdb keeps only in-frame clones here, not all; method: immunoSEQ multiplex PCR. The repertoire holds 2,500,000 or so clones, with 80% to 95% as singletons. Division of CD4+ cells produced a CD45RA+ naive subset and a CD45RA-negative memory subset. The length of the CDR3 is 14 residues. Germline V gene lookup returns CDR1 SGHNT and CDR2 YYREEE (reference sequence). V was cut by 1 base and J by 5 bases, with 12 bases left in between. The chain carries TRBV5-4 and TRBJ1-1, with D maybe TRBD1 (5 bases). The sequencing input was naive CD4+ T cells from PBMCs. Regarding subset: CD45RA+ positively selected. This TCR came from a man aged 18 to 29 in good health. Some clones in this sample may be carry-over from other donors' samples. The CDR3 reads CASSLNFGGTEAFF. The CDR3 nucleotides are TGTGCCAGCAGCTTGAATTTTGGGGGAACTGAAGCTTTCTTT.